This T cell receptor (beta chain) was sequenced in a study of blood T cell repertoires in COVID-19. Whole-study context: The United States, Italy and Spain provided the acute and convalescent COVID-19 samples.

In the source study's methods: The authors estimated nucleated cell counts from reference gene primer amplification. Profiling relied on immunoSEQ multiplex PCR, and the TCRdb table lists in-frame clones only, not all of them. Clone size and V and J calls were adopted from that table, with D and trimming inferred from the DNA. The profile covers over 70,000 clones, with around 87% appearing a single time and 1.1% taken by the ten largest. Germline V gene data show CDR1 as SNHLY and CDR2 as FYNNEI. Trimming stripped 8 bases from V and 0 bases from J, with 12 bases between. CDR3 length: 14 residues. This receptor was identified in a human donor in a cohort sampled during active COVID-19. V is TRBV2 and J is TRBJ2-3; D call uncertain. Material for sequencing was peripheral blood. CDR3 DNA: TGTGCCAGCCTCCTCCGTACTAGCACAGATACGCAGTATTTT. Amino acids: CASLLRTSTDTQYF.